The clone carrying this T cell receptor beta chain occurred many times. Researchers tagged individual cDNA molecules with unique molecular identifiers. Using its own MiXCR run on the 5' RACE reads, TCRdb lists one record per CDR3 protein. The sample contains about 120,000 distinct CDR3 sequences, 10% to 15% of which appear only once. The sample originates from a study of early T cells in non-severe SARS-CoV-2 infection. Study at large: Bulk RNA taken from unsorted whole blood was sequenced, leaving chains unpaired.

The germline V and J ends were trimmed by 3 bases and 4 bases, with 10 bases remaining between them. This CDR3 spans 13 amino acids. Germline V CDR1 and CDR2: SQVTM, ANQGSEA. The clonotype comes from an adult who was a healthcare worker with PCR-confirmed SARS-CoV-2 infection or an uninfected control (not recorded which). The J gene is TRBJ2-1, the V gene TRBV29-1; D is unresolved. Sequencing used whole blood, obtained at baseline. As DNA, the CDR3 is TGCAGCGTTGAGGTCTGGGCTTACAATGAGCAGTTCTTC. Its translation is CSVEVWAYNEQFF.